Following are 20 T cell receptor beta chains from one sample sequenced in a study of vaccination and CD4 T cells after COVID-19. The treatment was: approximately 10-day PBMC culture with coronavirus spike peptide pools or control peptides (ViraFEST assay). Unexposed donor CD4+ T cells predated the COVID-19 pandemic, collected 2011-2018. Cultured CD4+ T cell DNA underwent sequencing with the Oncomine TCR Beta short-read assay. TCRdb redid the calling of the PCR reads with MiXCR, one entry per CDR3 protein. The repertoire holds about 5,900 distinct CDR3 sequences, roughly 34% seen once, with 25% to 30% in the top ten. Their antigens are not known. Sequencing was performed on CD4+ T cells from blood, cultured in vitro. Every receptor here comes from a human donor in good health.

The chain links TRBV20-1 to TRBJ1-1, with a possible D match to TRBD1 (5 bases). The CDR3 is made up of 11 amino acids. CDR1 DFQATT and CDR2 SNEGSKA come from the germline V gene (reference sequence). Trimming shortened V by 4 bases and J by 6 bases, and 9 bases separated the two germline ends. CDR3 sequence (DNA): TGCAGTGCTATCAGGGTTCCTGAAGCTTTCTTT. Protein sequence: CSAIRVPEAFF.

CDR3: CATHSAKTDIGETQYF. The CDR3 bases are TGTGCCACCCATTCGGCCAAGACGGATATTGGTGAGACCCAGTACTTC. The chain uses TRBV5-4 and TRBJ2-5; D call uncertain. Germline values: CDR1 SGHNT, CDR2 YYREEE (reference sequence). This CDR3 is built from 16 residues. V gave up 9 bases and J gave up 5 bases, with 26 bases separating them.

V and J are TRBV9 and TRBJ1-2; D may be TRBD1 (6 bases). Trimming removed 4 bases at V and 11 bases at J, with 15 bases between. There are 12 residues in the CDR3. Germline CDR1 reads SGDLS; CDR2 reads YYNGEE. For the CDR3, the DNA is TGTGCCAGCAGCCGAGGGGGGATGTATTACACCTTC. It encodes CASSRGGMYYTF.

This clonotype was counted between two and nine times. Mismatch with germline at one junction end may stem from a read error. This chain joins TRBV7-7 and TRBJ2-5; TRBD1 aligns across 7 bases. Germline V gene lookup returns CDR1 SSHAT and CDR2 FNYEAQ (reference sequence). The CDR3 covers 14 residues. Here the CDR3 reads CASSPQGVEETQYF. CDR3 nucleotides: TGTGCTAGCAGCCCTCAGGGGGTTGAAGAGACCCAGTACTTC.

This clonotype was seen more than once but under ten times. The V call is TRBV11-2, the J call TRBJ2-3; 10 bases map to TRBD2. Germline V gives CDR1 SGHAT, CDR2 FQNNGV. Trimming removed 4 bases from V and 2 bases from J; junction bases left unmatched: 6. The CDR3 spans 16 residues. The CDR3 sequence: CASSWVLAGNTDTQYF. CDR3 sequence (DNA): TGTGCCAGCAGCTGGGTACTAGCGGGGAACACAGATACGCAGTATTTT.

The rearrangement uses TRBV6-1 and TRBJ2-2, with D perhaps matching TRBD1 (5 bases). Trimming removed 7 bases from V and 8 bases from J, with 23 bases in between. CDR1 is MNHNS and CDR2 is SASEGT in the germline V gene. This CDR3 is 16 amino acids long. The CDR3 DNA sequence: TGTGCCAGCATTCGAATCAGGGCACCTTTAATGGGGGAGCTGTTTTTT. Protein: CASIRIRAPLMGELFF.

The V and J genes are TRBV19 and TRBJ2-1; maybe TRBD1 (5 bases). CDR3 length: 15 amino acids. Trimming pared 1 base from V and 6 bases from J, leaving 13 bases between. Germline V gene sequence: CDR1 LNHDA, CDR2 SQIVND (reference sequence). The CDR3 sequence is CASSIAAGSPNEQFF. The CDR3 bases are TGTGCCAGTAGTATAGCGGCAGGGTCCCCCAATGAGCAGTTCTTC.

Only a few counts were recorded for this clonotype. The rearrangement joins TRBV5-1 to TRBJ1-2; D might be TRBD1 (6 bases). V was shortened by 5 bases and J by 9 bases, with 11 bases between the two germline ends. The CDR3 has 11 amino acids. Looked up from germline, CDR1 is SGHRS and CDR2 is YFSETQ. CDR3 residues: CASSFDRSYTF. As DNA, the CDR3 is TGCGCCAGCAGTTTTGACAGGAGCTACACCTTC.

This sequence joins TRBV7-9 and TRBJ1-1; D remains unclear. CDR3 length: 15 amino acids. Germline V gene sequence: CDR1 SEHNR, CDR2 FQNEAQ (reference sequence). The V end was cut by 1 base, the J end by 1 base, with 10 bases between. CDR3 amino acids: CASSLVQAQNTEAFF. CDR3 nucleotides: TGTGCCAGCAGCTTAGTCCAGGCCCAGAACACTGAAGCTTTCTTT.

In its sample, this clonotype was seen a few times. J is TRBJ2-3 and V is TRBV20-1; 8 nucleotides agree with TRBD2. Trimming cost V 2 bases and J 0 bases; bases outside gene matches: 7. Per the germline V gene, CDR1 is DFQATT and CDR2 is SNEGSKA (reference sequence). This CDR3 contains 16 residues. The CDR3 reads CSARRASGQSTDTQYF. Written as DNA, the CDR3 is TGCAGTGCTAGAAGGGCTAGCGGGCAGAGCACAGATACGCAGTATTTT.

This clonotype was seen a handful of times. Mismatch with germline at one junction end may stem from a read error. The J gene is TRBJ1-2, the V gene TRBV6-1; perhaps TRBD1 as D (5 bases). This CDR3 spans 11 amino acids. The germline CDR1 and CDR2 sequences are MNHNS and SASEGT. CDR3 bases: TGTGCCAGCAGTGAAGCTCGTGGGGCCCTCTTC. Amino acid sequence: CASSEARGALF.

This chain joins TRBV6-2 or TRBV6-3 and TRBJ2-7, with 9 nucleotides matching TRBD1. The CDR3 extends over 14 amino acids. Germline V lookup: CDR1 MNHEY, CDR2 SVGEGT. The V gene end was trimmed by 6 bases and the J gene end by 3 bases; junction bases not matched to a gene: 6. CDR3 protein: CASSAGTGFYEQYF. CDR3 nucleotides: TGTGCCAGCAGCGCCGGGACAGGGTTCTACGAGCAGTACTTC.

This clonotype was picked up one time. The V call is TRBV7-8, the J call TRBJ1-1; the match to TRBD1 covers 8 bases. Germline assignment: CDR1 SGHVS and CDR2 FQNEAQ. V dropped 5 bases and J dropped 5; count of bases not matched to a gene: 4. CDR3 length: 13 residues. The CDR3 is CASSTTGETEAFF. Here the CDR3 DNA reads TGTGCCAGCAGCACGACAGGGGAGACTGAAGCTTTCTTT.

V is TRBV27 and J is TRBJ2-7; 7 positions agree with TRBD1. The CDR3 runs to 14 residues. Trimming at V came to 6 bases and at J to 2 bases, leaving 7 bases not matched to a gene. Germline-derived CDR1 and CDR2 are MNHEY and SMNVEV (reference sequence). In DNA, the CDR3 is TGTGCCAGCAGAGGACAGGAGCTCACCTACGAGCAGTACTTC. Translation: CASRGQELTYEQYF.

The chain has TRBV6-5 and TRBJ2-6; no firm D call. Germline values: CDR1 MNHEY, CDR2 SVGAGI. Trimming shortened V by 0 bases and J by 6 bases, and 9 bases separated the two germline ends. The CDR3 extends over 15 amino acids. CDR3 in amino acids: CASSYSRWVANVLTF. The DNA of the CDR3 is TGTGCCAGCAGTTACTCTCGGTGGGTGGCCAACGTCCTGACTTTC.

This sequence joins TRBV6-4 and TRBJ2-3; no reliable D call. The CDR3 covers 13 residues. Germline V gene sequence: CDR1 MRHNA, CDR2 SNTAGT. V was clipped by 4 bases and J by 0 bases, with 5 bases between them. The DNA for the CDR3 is TGTGCCAGCAGTGCGGGTAGCACAGATACGCAGTATTTT. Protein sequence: CASSAGSTDTQYF.

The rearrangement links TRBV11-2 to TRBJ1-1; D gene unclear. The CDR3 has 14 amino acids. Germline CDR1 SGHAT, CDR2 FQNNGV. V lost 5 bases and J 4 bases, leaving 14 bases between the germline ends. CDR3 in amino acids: CASSPDGYLTEAFF. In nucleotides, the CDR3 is TGTGCCAGCAGCCCTGACGGGTACCTCACTGAAGCTTTCTTT.

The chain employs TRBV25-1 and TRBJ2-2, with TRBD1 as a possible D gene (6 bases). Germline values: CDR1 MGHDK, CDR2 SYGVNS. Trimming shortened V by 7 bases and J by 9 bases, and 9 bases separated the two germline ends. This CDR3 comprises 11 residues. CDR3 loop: CASKQGRELFF. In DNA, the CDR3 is TGTGCCAGCAAACAGGGCCGGGAGCTGTTTTTT.

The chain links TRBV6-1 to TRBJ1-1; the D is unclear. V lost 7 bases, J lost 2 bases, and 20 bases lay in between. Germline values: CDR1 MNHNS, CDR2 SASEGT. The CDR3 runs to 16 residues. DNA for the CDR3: TGTGCCAGCACTCGAGGGTCTGGGTTAAGTAACACTGAAGCTTTCTTT. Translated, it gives CASTRGSGLSNTEAFF.

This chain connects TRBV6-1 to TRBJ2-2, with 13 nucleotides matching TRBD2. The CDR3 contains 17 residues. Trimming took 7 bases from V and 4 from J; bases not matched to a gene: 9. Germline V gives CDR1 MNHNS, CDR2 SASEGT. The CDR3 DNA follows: TGTGCCAGCAATCCACTAGCGGGGGGGCAAGGCACCGGGGAGCTGTTTTTT. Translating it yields CASNPLAGGQGTGELFF.